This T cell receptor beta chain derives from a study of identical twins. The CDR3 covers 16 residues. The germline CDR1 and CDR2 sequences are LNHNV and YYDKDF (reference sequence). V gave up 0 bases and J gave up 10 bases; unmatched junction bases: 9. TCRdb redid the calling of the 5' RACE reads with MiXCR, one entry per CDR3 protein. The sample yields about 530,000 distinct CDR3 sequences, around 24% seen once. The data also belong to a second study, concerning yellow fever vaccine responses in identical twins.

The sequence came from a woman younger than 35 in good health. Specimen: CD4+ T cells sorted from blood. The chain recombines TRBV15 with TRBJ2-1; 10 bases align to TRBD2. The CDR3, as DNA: TGTGCCACCAGCAGAGATTGGGGACTAGCGTCGGGAGAGCAGTTCTTC. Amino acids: CATSRDWGLASGEQFF. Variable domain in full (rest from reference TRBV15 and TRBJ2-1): DAMVIQNPRYQVTQFGKPVTLSCSQTLNHNVMYWYQQKSSQAPKLLFHYYDKDFNNEADTPDNFQSRRPNTSFCFLDIRSPGLGDTAMYLCATSRDWGLASGEQFFGPGTRLTVL.